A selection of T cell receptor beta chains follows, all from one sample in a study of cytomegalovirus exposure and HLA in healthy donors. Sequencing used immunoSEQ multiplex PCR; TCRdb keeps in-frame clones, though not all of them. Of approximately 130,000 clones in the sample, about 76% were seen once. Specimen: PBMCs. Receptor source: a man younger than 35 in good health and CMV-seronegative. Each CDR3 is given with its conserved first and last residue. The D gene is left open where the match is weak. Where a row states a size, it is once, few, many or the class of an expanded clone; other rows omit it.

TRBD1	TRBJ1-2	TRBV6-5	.	TGTGCCAGCAGTTCCGGGACAGGGGTTTATGGCTACACCTTC	CASSSGTGVYGYTF
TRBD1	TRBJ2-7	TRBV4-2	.	TGTGCCAGCAGCCTCCGATCGGGGACAGATCGATCCTACGAGCAGTACTTC	CASSLRSGTDRSYEQYF
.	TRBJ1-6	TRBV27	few	TGTGCCAGCAGTTTAATGGGGGCCCCGAATTCACCCCTCCACTTT	CASSLMGAPNSPLHF
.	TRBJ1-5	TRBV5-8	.	TGTGCCAGCAGCTCCTATGGGGGCTATAGCAATCAGCCCCAGCATTTT	CASSSYGGYSNQPQHF
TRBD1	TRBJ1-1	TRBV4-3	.	TGCGCCAGCAGCCAACCTAGGGGGCGAGACACTGAAGCTTTCTTT	CASSQPRGRDTEAFF
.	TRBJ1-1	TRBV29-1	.	TGCAGCGTTGCGGGATACACTGAAGCTTTCTTT	CSVAGYTEAFF
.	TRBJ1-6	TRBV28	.	TGTGCCAGCAGTCCCCCTCGAGGACCCCTCCACTTT	CASSPPRGPLHF
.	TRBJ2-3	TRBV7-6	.	TGTGCCAGCAGCTTAGGGACCGGACTTAGCACAGATACGCAGTATTTT	CASSLGTGLSTDTQYF
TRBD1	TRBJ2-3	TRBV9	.	TGTGCCAGCAGCGTGCAGGGGGCTCGGGGAGATACGCAGTATTTT	CASSVQGARGDTQYF
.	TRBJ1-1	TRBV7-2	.	TGTGCCAGCAGCTCGCTTTCCGGGGTCTTT	CASSSLSGVF